This TCR beta chain is from a study of T cells in narcolepsy. Overall study context: Patients with NT1 or NT2 and healthy control donors were enrolled.

A remark on this clone: Its antigen is unknown.

Regarding the study as a whole: Autoreactive HCRT-specific and TRIB2-specific clonotypes were marked in same-patient CSF-versus-blood CD4+ comparisons. Some memory CD4+ repertoires had no autoreactive clone sequences. Reportedly, autoreactive clonotypes were serially detected in patients' blood but not controls'.

The protocol was immunoSEQ multiplex PCR, while the TCRdb copy is restricted to in-frame clones and leaves out a portion. Among fewer than 35,000 clones listed, 84% were seen once. The V end was cut by 4 bases, the J end by 0 bases, with 10 bases between. CDR1 and CDR2 (germline): LNHDA, SQIVND (reference sequence). This CDR3 has 15 amino acids. The rearrangement joins TRBV19 to TRBJ2-1; D gene unclear. The sample consisted of CD45RA- memory CD4+ T cells from PBMCs. This clonotype was obtained from a human donor with narcolepsy. In nucleotides, the CDR3 is TGTGCCAGTAGTACGGCCTGGCCCTCCTACAATGAGCAGTTCTTC. It specifies CASSTAWPSYNEQFF.